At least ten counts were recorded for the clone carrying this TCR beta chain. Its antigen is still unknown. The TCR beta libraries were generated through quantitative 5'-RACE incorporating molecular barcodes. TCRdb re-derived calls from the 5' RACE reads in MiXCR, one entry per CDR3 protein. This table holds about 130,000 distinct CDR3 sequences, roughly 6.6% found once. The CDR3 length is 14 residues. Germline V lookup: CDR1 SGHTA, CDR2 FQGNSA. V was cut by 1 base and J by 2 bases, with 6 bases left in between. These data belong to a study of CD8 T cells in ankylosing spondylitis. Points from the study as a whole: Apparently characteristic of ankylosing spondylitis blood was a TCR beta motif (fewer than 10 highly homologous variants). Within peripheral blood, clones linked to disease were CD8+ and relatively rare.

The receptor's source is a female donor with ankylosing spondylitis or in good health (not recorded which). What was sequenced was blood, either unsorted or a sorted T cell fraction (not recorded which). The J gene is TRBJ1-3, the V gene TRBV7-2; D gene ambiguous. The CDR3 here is CASSLGPAGNTIYF. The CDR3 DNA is TGTGCCAGCAGCTTAGGTCCCGCTGGAAACACCATATATTTT.